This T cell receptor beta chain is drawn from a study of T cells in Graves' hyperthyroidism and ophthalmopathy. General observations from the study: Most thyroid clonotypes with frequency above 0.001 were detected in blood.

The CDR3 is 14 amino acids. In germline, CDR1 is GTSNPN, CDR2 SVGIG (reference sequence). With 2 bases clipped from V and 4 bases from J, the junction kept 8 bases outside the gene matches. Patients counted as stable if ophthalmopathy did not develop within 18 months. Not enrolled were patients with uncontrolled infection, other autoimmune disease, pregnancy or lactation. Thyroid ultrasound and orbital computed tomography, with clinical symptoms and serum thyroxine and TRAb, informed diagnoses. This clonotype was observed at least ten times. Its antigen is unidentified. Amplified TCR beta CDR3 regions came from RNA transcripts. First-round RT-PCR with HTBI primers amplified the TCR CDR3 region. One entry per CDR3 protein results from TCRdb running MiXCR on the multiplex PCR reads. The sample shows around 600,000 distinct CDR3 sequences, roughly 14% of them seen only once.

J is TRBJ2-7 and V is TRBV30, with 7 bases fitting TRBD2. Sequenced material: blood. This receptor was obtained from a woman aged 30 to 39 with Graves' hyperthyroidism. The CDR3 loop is CAWSRTPAGYEQYF. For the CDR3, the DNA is TGTGCCTGGAGTCGGACCCCAGCGGGATACGAGCAGTACTTC.